A selection of T cell receptor beta chains follows, all from one sample in a study of response to subunit inactivated influenza vaccine. Using its own MiXCR run on the RT-PCR reads, TCRdb lists one record per CDR3 protein. Of 430,000 or so distinct CDR3 sequences detected, approximately 11% appear once; the ten largest clones hold 12%. Sequenced here: PBMCs from blood, sampled 45 days after vaccination. These receptors were collected from a man over 45 who received an inactivated influenza vaccine. Each CDR3 is given with its conserved first and last residue. A D gene is named only where the DNA matches it firmly. Clone size, where shown, is once, few, many, or a class for clones that have expanded.

j_call: TRBJ2-2
v_call: TRBV2
d_call: NA
clone_size: NA
cdr3_aa: CASTPVAEGELFF
cdr3_nt: TGTGCCAGCACCCCTGTGGCAGAAGGGGAGCTGTTTTTT

j_call: TRBJ2-1
v_call: TRBV30
d_call: TRBD1
clone_size: NA
cdr3_aa: CAWSQGASYNEQFF
cdr3_nt: TGTGCCTGGAGTCAGGGGGCCTCCTACAATGAGCAGTTCTTC

j_call: TRBJ2-3
v_call: TRBV28
d_call: TRBD1
clone_size: few
cdr3_aa: CASSWTGVFLTDTQYF
cdr3_nt: TGTGCCAGCAGTTGGACAGGGGTTTTCCTCACAGATACGCAGTATTTT

j_call: TRBJ1-5
v_call: TRBV12-3/TRBV12-4
d_call: NA
clone_size: many
cdr3_aa: CASSLGLSGNQPQHF
cdr3_nt: TGTGCCAGCAGTTTAGGGTTGAGTGGCAATCAGCCCCAGCATTTT

j_call: TRBJ2-3
v_call: TRBV7-9
d_call: TRBD2
clone_size: NA
cdr3_aa: CASSLTRLAGVPDTQYF
cdr3_nt: TGTGCCAGCAGCTTAACCAGACTAGCGGGAGTCCCAGATACGCAGTATTTT

j_call: TRBJ2-7
v_call: TRBV5-6
d_call: TRBD2
clone_size: few
cdr3_aa: CASSSGRNYEQYF
cdr3_nt: TGTGCCAGCAGTAGCGGGAGGAACTACGAGCAGTACTTC

j_call: TRBJ2-2
v_call: TRBV14
d_call: TRBD2
clone_size: NA
cdr3_aa: CASSRDRTSTGELFF
cdr3_nt: TGTGCCAGCAGCCGAGATCGGACTAGCACCGGGGAGCTGTTTTTT

j_call: TRBJ2-1
v_call: TRBV20-1
d_call: NA
clone_size: NA
cdr3_aa: CSARDVRGETYNEQFF
cdr3_nt: TGCAGTGCTAGAGATGTTCGAGGGGAAACCTACAATGAGCAGTTCTTC

j_call: TRBJ2-1
v_call: TRBV11-2
d_call: NA
clone_size: few
cdr3_aa: CASSPQLEEQFF
cdr3_nt: TGTGCCAGCAGCCCACAACTAGAGGAGCAGTTCTTC

j_call: TRBJ2-1
v_call: TRBV18
d_call: TRBD2
clone_size: NA
cdr3_aa: CASSRGLESYNEQFF
cdr3_nt: TGTGCCAGCTCTCGGGGACTAGAATCCTACAATGAGCAGTTCTTC

j_call: TRBJ2-1
v_call: TRBV20-1
d_call: TRBD2
clone_size: many
cdr3_aa: CSARGLAGAAYNEQFF
cdr3_nt: TGCAGTGCTAGAGGTTTAGCGGGGGCCGCCTACAATGAGCAGTTCTTC

j_call: TRBJ2-2
v_call: TRBV15
d_call: NA
clone_size: NA
cdr3_aa: CATSRDVMAGELFF
cdr3_nt: TGTGCCACCAGCAGAGATGTCATGGCCGGGGAGCTGTTTTTT

j_call: TRBJ2-1
v_call: TRBV5-1
d_call: NA
clone_size: few
cdr3_aa: CASKQQEDRYNEQFFGEQFF
cdr3_nt: NA

j_call: TRBJ2-1
v_call: TRBV29-1
d_call: TRBD2
clone_size: many
cdr3_aa: CSVESVEETSHNEQFF
cdr3_nt: TGCAGCGTTGAAAGCGTTGAGGAGACTAGCCACAATGAGCAGTTCTTC

j_call: TRBJ2-5
v_call: TRBV10-3
d_call: NA
clone_size: NA
cdr3_aa: CAISEATETQYF
cdr3_nt: TGTGCCATCAGTGAAGCGACAGAGACCCAGTACTTC

j_call: TRBJ2-3
v_call: TRBV5-1
d_call: TRBD2
clone_size: many
cdr3_aa: CASSEESAGGPDTQYF
cdr3_nt: TGCGCCAGCAGCGAGGAGAGCGCGGGAGGACCAGATACGCAGTATTTT

j_call: TRBJ2-1
v_call: TRBV6-1
d_call: NA
clone_size: many
cdr3_aa: CASSPTGSYNEQFF
cdr3_nt: TGTGCCAGCAGCCCGACAGGCTCCTACAATGAGCAGTTCTTC

j_call: TRBJ2-1
v_call: TRBV7-2
d_call: NA
clone_size: many
cdr3_aa: CASSPLIGHNYNEQFF
cdr3_nt: TGTGCCAGCAGCCCTCTGATTGGACATAACTACAATGAGCAGTTCTTC

j_call: TRBJ1-1
v_call: TRBV5-4
d_call: NA
clone_size: NA
cdr3_aa: CASSLEGLATEAFF
cdr3_nt: TGTGCCAGCAGCTTGGAGGGGTTGGCCACTGAAGCTTTCTTT

j_call: TRBJ1-1
v_call: TRBV7-2
d_call: TRBD1
clone_size: few
cdr3_aa: CASSYRQGRAMNTEAFF
cdr3_nt: TGTGCCAGCAGCTACCGACAGGGAAGGGCCATGAACACTGAAGCTTTCTTT

j_call: TRBJ1-5
v_call: TRBV20-1
d_call: NA
clone_size: few
cdr3_aa: CSARDPGDWQPQHF
cdr3_nt: TGCAGTGCTAGAGATCCGGGGGATTGGCAGCCCCAGCATTTT

j_call: TRBJ1-1
v_call: TRBV12-3/TRBV12-4
d_call: NA
clone_size: NA
cdr3_aa: CASTGGAYNTEAFF
cdr3_nt: TGTGCCAGCACCGGGGGGGCTTACAACACTGAAGCTTTCTTT

j_call: TRBJ1-6
v_call: TRBV5-5
d_call: NA
clone_size: many
cdr3_aa: CASSLRPLESYNSPLHF
cdr3_nt: TGTGCCAGCAGCTTGCGACCGTTGGAAAGCTATAATTCACCCCTCCACTTT

j_call: TRBJ2-5
v_call: TRBV29-1
d_call: TRBD1
clone_size: NA
cdr3_aa: CSAGGQETQYF
cdr3_nt: TGCAGCGCAGGGGGCCAAGAGACCCAGTACTTC

j_call: TRBJ2-1
v_call: TRBV4-2
d_call: TRBD2
clone_size: many
cdr3_aa: CASSQLAGVVNEQFF
cdr3_nt: TGTGCCAGCAGCCAGTTAGCGGGAGTTGTTAATGAGCAGTTCTTC

j_call: TRBJ2-7
v_call: TRBV10-3
d_call: NA
clone_size: few
cdr3_aa: CATTRGTAIHYEQYF
cdr3_nt: TGTGCCACCACCCGGGGGACAGCGATTCACTACGAGCAGTACTTC

j_call: TRBJ2-7
v_call: TRBV20-1
d_call: TRBD2
clone_size: NA
cdr3_aa: CSALREGHWEQYF
cdr3_nt: TGCAGTGCTTTGCGGGAGGGCCACTGGGAGCAGTACTTC

j_call: TRBJ2-5
v_call: TRBV28
d_call: NA
clone_size: few
cdr3_aa: CASSFASGGRGGTQYF
cdr3_nt: TGTGCCAGCAGTTTTGCATCGGGCGGGAGAGGGGGAACCCAGTACTTC

j_call: TRBJ2-7
v_call: TRBV6-5
d_call: NA
clone_size: few
cdr3_aa: CASSYTGWGIGTYEQYF
cdr3_nt: TGTGCCAGCAGTTACACCGGGTGGGGTATCGGAACCTACGAGCAGTACTTC

j_call: TRBJ2-5
v_call: TRBV12-3/TRBV12-4
d_call: TRBD2
clone_size: few
cdr3_aa: CASSLVSGGAETQYF
cdr3_nt: TGTGCCAGCAGTTTAGTCAGCGGGGGGGCAGAGACCCAGTACTTC

j_call: TRBJ1-1
v_call: TRBV7-2
d_call: NA
clone_size: many
cdr3_aa: CASSLGAGMNTEAFF
cdr3_nt: TGTGCCAGCAGCTTAGGGGCAGGGATGAACACTGAAGCTTTCTTT

j_call: TRBJ2-2
v_call: TRBV12-3/TRBV12-4
d_call: NA
clone_size: NA
cdr3_aa: CATITFNTGELFF
cdr3_nt: TGTGCCACCATTACGTTCAACACCGGGGAGCTGTTTTTT

j_call: TRBJ2-1
v_call: TRBV5-6
d_call: TRBD1
clone_size: many
cdr3_aa: CASSLGTGDVYYNEQFF
cdr3_nt: TGTGCCAGCAGCTTGGGGACAGGGGACGTGTACTACAATGAGCAGTTCTTC

j_call: TRBJ2-5
v_call: TRBV20-1
d_call: TRBD2
clone_size: NA
cdr3_aa: CSASQSGGLRETQYF
cdr3_nt: TGCAGTGCTAGTCAAAGCGGGGGCCTGAGAGAGACCCAGTACTTC

j_call: TRBJ1-6
v_call: TRBV20-1
d_call: TRBD1
clone_size: many
cdr3_aa: CSARANPLTGISSPLHF
cdr3_nt: TGCAGTGCTAGAGCGAATCCTTTGACAGGGATAAGCTCACCCCTCCACTTT

j_call: TRBJ2-5
v_call: TRBV12-3/TRBV12-4
d_call: TRBD1
clone_size: NA
cdr3_aa: CASSSYRGSAQYF
cdr3_nt: TGTGCCAGCAGTTCATACAGGGGCTCGGCCCAGTACTTC

j_call: TRBJ2-1
v_call: TRBV9
d_call: NA
clone_size: NA
cdr3_aa: CASSVVERPSDEQFF
cdr3_nt: TGTGCCAGCAGCGTAGTTGAAAGGCCCTCGGATGAGCAGTTCTTC

j_call: TRBJ1-1
v_call: TRBV16
d_call: NA
clone_size: few
cdr3_aa: CASSQSIDRVSGTEAFF
cdr3_nt: TGTGCCAGCAGCCAATCAATCGACCGGGTATCAGGCACTGAAGCTTTCTTT

j_call: TRBJ2-4
v_call: TRBV27
d_call: NA
clone_size: few
cdr3_aa: CASSQDKNIQYF
cdr3_nt: TGTGCCAGCAGCCAGGACAAAAACATTCAGTACTTC

j_call: TRBJ2-7
v_call: TRBV20-1
d_call: NA
clone_size: many
cdr3_aa: CSARARVGLQSYEQYF
cdr3_nt: TGCAGTGCTAGAGCGAGGGTTGGTTTACAGTCCTACGAGCAGTACTTC

j_call: TRBJ2-6
v_call: TRBV5-1
d_call: NA
clone_size: few
cdr3_aa: CASSPRPLTSGANVLTF
cdr3_nt: TGCGCCAGCAGCCCCCGGCCCTTGACCTCTGGGGCCAACGTCCTGACTTTC

j_call: TRBJ2-7
v_call: TRBV7-2
d_call: TRBD2
clone_size: NA
cdr3_aa: CASSVGLDYEQYF
cdr3_nt: TGTGCCAGCAGCGTGGGACTAGACTACGAGCAGTACTTC

j_call: TRBJ2-3
v_call: TRBV2
d_call: NA
clone_size: NA
cdr3_aa: CASSDRLRTDTQYF
cdr3_nt: TGTGCCAGCAGTGACCGGTTGCGCACAGATACGCAGTATTTT

j_call: TRBJ2-7
v_call: TRBV28
d_call: NA
clone_size: NA
cdr3_aa: CASKGQTSYEQYF
cdr3_nt: TGTGCCAGCAAGGGGCAGACCTCCTACGAGCAGTACTTC

j_call: TRBJ2-5
v_call: TRBV5-5
d_call: TRBD2
clone_size: NA
cdr3_aa: CASSLPQGTRETQYF
cdr3_nt: TGTGCCAGCAGCCTACCTCAGGGGACTAGAGAGACCCAGTACTTC

j_call: TRBJ1-6
v_call: TRBV5-6
d_call: NA
clone_size: few
cdr3_aa: CASSGPIDYNSPLHF
cdr3_nt: TGTGCCAGCAGCGGACCGATCGACTATAATTCACCCCTCCACTTT

j_call: TRBJ2-3
v_call: TRBV27
d_call: NA
clone_size: few
cdr3_aa: CASGGGSWPDTQYF
cdr3_nt: TGTGCCAGCGGGGGCGGGAGCTGGCCAGATACGCAGTATTTT

j_call: TRBJ2-1
v_call: TRBV28
d_call: NA
clone_size: few
cdr3_aa: CASSSDPWASADSYNEQFF
cdr3_nt: TGTGCCAGCAGTTCTGATCCCTGGGCTAGCGCAGATAGCTACAATGAGCAGTTCTTC

j_call: TRBJ2-5
v_call: TRBV29-1
d_call: TRBD1
clone_size: many
cdr3_aa: CSVQDRVWETQYF
cdr3_nt: TGCAGCGTACAAGACAGGGTTTGGGAGACCCAGTACTTC

j_call: TRBJ2-1
v_call: TRBV7-3
d_call: TRBD2
clone_size: NA
cdr3_aa: CASSLTGRGASGRALTQFF
cdr3_nt: TGTGCCAGCAGCTTAACGGGCAGGGGGGCTAGCGGGAGGGCACTAACGCAGTTCTTC

j_call: TRBJ2-6
v_call: TRBV6-5
d_call: TRBD1
clone_size: NA
cdr3_aa: CASSYKGANFLTF
cdr3_nt: TGTGCCAGCAGTTACAAGGGGGCCAACTTCCTGACTTTC